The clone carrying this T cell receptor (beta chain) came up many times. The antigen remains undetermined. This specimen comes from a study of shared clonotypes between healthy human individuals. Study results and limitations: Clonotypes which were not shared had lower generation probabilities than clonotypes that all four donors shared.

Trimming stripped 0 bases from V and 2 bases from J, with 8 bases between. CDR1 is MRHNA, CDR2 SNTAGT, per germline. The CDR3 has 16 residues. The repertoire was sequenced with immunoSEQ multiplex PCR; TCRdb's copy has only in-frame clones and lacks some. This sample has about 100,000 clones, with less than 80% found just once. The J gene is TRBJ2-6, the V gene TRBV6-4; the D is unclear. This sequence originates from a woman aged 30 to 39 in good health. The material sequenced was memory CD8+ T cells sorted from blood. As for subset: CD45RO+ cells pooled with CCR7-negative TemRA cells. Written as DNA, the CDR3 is TGTGCCAGCAGTGACTCCCCGGACGCTGGGGCCAACGTCCTGACTTTC. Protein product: CASSDSPDAGANVLTF.